Below, one T cell receptor beta chain is given with its context. Source study methods: Amplification of reference gene primers was used by the study to estimate nucleated cell counts. Repertoires were generated with immunoSEQ multiplex PCR, while TCRdb's copy carries only in-frame clones and drops some. That table is the source of V, J and clone size, and D and trimming were worked out from the DNA. The sample yields tens of thousands of clones, around 91% seen once. This specimen comes from a study of blood T cell repertoires in COVID-19. The overall study: Acute and convalescent COVID-19 specimens originated in the United States, Italy and Spain.

The CDR3 spans 14 residues. Germline CDR1 reads SGHNT; CDR2 reads YYREEE (reference sequence). V shed 4 bases and J 9 bases; nucleotides not matched to a gene: 9. The J gene is TRBJ2-1, the V gene TRBV5-4; 8 positions match TRBD1. Specimen: peripheral blood. This clonotype originated in a human donor in a cohort sampled during active COVID-19. The CDR3 sequence is CASSGGQGATEQFF. In nucleotides, the CDR3 is TGTGCCAGCAGCGGTGGTCAGGGGGCAACTGAGCAGTTCTTC.